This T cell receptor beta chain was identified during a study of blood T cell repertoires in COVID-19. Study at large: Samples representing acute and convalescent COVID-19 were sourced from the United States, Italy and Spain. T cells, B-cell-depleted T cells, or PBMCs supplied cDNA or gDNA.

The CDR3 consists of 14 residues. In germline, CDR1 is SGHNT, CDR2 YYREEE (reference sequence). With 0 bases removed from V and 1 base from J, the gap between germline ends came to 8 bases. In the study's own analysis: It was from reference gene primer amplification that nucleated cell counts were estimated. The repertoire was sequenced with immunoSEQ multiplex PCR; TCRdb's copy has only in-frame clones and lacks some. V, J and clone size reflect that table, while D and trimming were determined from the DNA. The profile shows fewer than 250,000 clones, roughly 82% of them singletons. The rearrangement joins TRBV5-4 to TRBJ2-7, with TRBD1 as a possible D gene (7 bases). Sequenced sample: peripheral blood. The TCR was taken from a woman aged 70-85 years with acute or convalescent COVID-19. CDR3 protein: CASSLAGGSYEQYF. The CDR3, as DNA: TGTGCCAGCAGCTTGGCAGGGGGGTCCTACGAGCAGTACTTC.